This is a list of T cell receptor beta chains from one sample in a study of blood T cell repertoires in COVID-19. Repertoires were generated with immunoSEQ multiplex PCR, while TCRdb's copy carries only in-frame clones and drops some. The sample yields around 300,000 clones, 75% to 90% seen once. Sequenced input: peripheral blood. Receptors were obtained from a man between 18 and 35 years old with active or convalescent COVID-19. Each CDR3 is given without its conserved first and last residue.

TRBJ2-3 TRBV7-6 ASSLTGSSTDTQY
TRBJ2-5 TRBV24-1 ATSDSTGLAVQTQY
TRBJ2-1 TRBV25-1 ASSAYNEQF
TRBJ2-6 TRBV5-1 ASRIGTGGPGANVLT
TRBJ1-4 TRBV5-1 ASSRDTDNEKLF
TRBJ1-2 TRBV5-1 ASSLKSGGDYGYT
TRBJ1-1 TRBV2 ASSDDRGWNTEAF
TRBJ2-1 TRBV6-4 ASSGELAAYNEQF
TRBJ1-5 TRBV12-5 ASGGGQGRGQPQH
TRBJ1-2 TRBV28 ASRSGYAYGYT
TRBJ1-2 TRBV9 ASSEDRAGYT
TRBJ1-3 TRBV7-2 ASNPLSSGNTIY